Below are 10 T cell receptor beta chains sequenced from a single sample in a study of cytomegalovirus exposure and HLA in healthy donors. The PCR had 60 Vbeta and 13 Jbeta primers. Profiled with immunoSEQ multiplex PCR; TCRdb holds only in-frame clones, not every one. The table includes roughly 130,000 clones, less than 85% detected once. The sample was PBMCs. The receptors come from a man in his late teens or twenties in good health and CMV-seropositive.

The chain employs TRBV7-2 and TRBJ2-7; no reliable D call. This CDR3 has 12 amino acids. V was cut by 1 base and J by 6 bases, with 7 bases left in between. Germline V gene sequence: CDR1 SGHTA, CDR2 FQGNSA. This chain's CDR3 is CASSLDGFEQYF. The CDR3 DNA reads as TGTGCCAGCAGCTTAGACGGGTTCGAGCAGTACTTC.

This rearrangement joins TRBV6-1 to TRBJ1-1, with TRBD1 matching 7 bases. CDR3 size: 12 residues. With 9 bases clipped from V and 4 bases from J, the junction kept 5 bases outside the gene matches. The germline CDR1 and CDR2 sequences are MNHNS and SASEGT. Here the CDR3 reads CASNRGVTEAFF. For the CDR3, the DNA is TGTGCCAGTAACAGGGGTGTCACTGAAGCTTTCTTT.

The chain combines TRBV10-3 with TRBJ1-4, with D possibly matching TRBD1 (6 bases). V was pared by 2 bases and J by 5 bases, with 6 bases between. Germline V CDR1 and CDR2: ENHRY, SYGVKD. The CDR3 covers 13 residues. Here the CDR3 DNA reads TGTGCCATCAGTGAGAGGGGGAATGAAAAACTGTTTTTT. Protein sequence: CAISERGNEKLFF.

The chain combines TRBV5-6 with TRBJ2-5; D is undetermined. With the DNA end fitting TRBJ2-7 better, the J assignment may be wrong. This CDR3 is 14 amino acids long. Per germline, CDR1 SGHDT and CDR2 YYEEEE. The CDR3 coding sequence is TGTGCCAGCAGCCGGCAGAGCCTAGACTTCGAGCAGTACTTC. Its protein is CASSRQSLDFEQYF.

This clone has just one count. The chain carries TRBV19 and TRBJ2-7; the D gene is possibly TRBD1 (6 bases). Germline V gives CDR1 LNHDA, CDR2 SQIVND (reference sequence). V lost 4 bases, J lost 6 bases, and 16 bases lay in between. There are 14 residues in the CDR3. In nucleotides, the CDR3 is TGTGCCAGTAGTAGGCCGGGACATACCATCGAGCAGTACTTC. It is translated as CASSRPGHTIEQYF. The variable domain in full, with the rest retrieved from reference TRBV19 and TRBJ2-7, is DGGITQSPKYLFRKEGQNVTLSCEQNLNHDAMYWYRQDPGQGLRLIYYSQIVNDFQKGDIAEGYSVSREKKESFPLTVTSAQKNPTAFYLCASSRPGHTIEQYFGPGTRLTVT.

The chain recombines TRBV27 with TRBJ1-4; 8 bases are a match to TRBD1. The ends lost 5 bases at V and 5 bases at J; junction bases unmatched: 10. This CDR3 is 16 amino acids long. Germline values: CDR1 MNHEY, CDR2 SMNVEV (reference sequence). In nucleotides, the CDR3 is TGTGCCAGCAGTACGTCCGGCAGGGGGCGGAATGAAAAACTGTTTTTT. Residues: CASSTSGRGRNEKLFF.

The chain employs TRBV10-1 and TRBJ1-1, with a possible D match to TRBD1 (5 bases). V was pared by 6 bases and J by 1 base, with 9 bases between. Germline assignment: CDR1 WNHNN and CDR2 SYGVQD (reference sequence). The CDR3 is made up of 13 amino acids. CDR3 sequence: CASRSTGNTEAFF. The CDR3 nucleotides read TGCGCCAGCAGGAGTACAGGGAACACTGAAGCTTTCTTT.

The gene calls are TRBV2 and TRBJ2-7, with D perhaps matching TRBD1 (6 bases). Trimming shortened V by 8 bases and J by 7 bases, and 18 bases separated the two germline ends. Germline V CDR1 and CDR2: SNHLY, FYNNEI. The CDR3 sequence is 13 residues long. CDR3 protein: CASGPDRLREQYF. DNA of the CDR3: TGTGCCAGCGGACCTGACAGGCTGAGAGAGCAGTACTTC.

The DNA of the CDR3 is TGTGCCAGCAGCTTAACCCGGGACAGAAACACTGAAGCTTTCTTT. It specifies CASSLTRDRNTEAFF. The chain uses TRBV7-9 and TRBJ1-1, with TRBD1 matching over 7 bases. CDR1 and CDR2 (germline): SEHNR, FQNEAQ (reference sequence). V dropped 2 bases and J dropped 2; count of bases not matched to a gene: 5. The CDR3 consists of 15 residues.

The V and J genes are TRBV28 and TRBJ2-2, with D perhaps TRBD2 (6 bases). The CDR3 spans 17 residues. Germline values: CDR1 MDHEN, CDR2 SYDVKM. The V and J ends lost 1 base and 8 bases respectively, with 20 bases between them. CDR3: CASSLLARLAGLGELFF. The CDR3 DNA follows: TGTGCCAGCAGTTTATTAGCGCGACTGGCGGGGCTGGGGGAGCTGTTTTTT.